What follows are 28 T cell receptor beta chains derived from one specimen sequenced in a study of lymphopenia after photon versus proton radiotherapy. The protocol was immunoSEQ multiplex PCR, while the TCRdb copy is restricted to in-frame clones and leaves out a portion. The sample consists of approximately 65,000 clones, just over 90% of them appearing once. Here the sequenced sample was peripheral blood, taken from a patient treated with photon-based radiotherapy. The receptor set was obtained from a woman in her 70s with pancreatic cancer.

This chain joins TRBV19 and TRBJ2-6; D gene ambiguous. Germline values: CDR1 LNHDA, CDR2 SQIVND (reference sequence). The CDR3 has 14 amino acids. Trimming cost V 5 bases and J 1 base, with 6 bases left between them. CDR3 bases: TGTGCCAGTAGTGCTTTGTCTGGGGCCAACGTCCTGACTTTC. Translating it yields CASSALSGANVLTF.

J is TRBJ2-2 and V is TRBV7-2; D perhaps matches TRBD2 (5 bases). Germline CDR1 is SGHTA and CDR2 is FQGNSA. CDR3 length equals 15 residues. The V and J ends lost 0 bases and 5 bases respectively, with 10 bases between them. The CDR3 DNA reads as TGTGCCAGCAGCTTAGCTACGTGGGAGACCGGGGAGCTGTTTTTT. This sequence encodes CASSLATWETGELFF.

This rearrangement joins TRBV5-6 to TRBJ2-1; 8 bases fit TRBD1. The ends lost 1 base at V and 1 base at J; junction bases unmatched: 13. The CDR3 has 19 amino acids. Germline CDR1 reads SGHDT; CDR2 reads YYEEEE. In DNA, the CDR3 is TGTGCCAGCAGCTTGCGAGACAGGGGCCCCTATTATTCCTACAATGAGCAGTTCTTC. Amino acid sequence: CASSLRDRGPYYSYNEQFF. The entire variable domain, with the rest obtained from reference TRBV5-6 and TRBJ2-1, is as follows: DAGVTQSPTHLIKTRGQQVTLRCSPKSGHDTVSWYQQALGQGPQFIFQYYEEEERQRGNFPDRFSGHQFPNYSSELNVNALLLGDSALYLCASSLRDRGPYYSYNEQFFGPGTRLTVL.

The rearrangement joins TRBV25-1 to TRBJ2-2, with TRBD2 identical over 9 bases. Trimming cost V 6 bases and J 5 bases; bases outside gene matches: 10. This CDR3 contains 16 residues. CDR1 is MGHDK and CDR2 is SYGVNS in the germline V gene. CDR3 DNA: TGTGCCAGCAGAGGAGCGGGAGGCCGGAGGACCGGGGAGCTGTTTTTT. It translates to CASRGAGGRRTGELFF. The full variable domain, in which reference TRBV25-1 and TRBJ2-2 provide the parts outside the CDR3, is EADIYQTPRYLVIGTGKKITLECSQTMGHDKMYWYQQDPGMELHLIHYSYGVNSTEKGDLSSESTVSRIRTEHFPLTLESARPSHTSQYLCASRGAGGRRTGELFFGEGSRLTVL.

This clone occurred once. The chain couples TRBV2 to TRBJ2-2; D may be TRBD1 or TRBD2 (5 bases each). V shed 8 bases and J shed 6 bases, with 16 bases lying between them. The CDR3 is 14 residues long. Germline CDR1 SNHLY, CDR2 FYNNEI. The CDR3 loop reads CASGTGPTAGELFF. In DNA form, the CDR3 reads TGTGCCAGCGGGACCGGGCCTACTGCCGGGGAGCTGTTTTTT.

The CDR3 reads CASSPTNSNQPQHF. The DNA of the CDR3 is TGTGCCAGCAGCCCCACAAACAGCAATCAGCCCCAGCATTTT. V usage is TRBV14 and J usage is TRBJ1-5; no definite D call. This CDR3 is 14 amino acids long. From germline, CDR1 is SGHDN and CDR2 FVKESK. V dropped 4 bases and J dropped 1 base, with 8 bases sitting between them.

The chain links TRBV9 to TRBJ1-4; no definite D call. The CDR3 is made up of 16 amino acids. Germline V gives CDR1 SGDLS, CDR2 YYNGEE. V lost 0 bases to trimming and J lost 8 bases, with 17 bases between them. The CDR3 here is CASSVAPDGVWEKLFF. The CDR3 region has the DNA TGTGCCAGCAGCGTAGCTCCGGACGGGGTATGGGAAAAACTGTTTTTT.

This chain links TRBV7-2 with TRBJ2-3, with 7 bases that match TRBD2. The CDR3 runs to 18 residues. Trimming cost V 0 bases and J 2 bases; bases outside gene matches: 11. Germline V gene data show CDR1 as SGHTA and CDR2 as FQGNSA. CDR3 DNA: TGTGCCAGCAGCTTAGCGCCGGGGGAGGGAGGAGCCACAGATACGCAGTATTTT. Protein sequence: CASSLAPGEGGATDTQYF.

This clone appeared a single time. The CDR3 DNA follows: TGTGCCAGCAGTTACGGGGGGATTGTTGAAAAACTGTTTTTT. Amino acids: CASSYGGIVEKLFF. The genes are TRBV6-6 and TRBJ1-4; D is perhaps TRBD1 (5 bases). Germline V gives CDR1 MNHNY, CDR2 SVGAGI (reference sequence). This CDR3 contains 14 residues. Trimming cost V 2 bases and J 7 bases, with 11 bases left between them.

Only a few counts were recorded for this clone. CDR3 sequence: CATSRDLSGANTEAFF. CDR3 nucleotide sequence: TGTGCCACCAGCAGAGATCTCTCCGGGGCGAACACTGAAGCTTTCTTT. The chain employs TRBV15 and TRBJ1-1; a weak D match, TRBD1 (5 bases). The V end lost 0 bases, the J end lost 1 base, and 12 bases lay between the germline ends. CDR3 length: 16 amino acids. The germline V gene has CDR1 LNHNV and CDR2 YYDKDF (reference sequence).

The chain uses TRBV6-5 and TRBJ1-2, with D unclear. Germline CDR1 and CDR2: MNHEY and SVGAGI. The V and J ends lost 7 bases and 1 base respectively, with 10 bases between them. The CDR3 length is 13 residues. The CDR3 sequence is CASTKFSNYGYTF. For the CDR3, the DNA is TGTGCCAGCACGAAGTTTAGTAACTATGGCTACACCTTC.

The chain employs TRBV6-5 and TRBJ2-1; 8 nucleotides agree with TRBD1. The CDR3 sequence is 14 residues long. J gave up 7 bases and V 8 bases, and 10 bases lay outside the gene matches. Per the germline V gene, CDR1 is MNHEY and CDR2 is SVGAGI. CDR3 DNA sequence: TGTGCCAGCTCCCAGGACAGGGCGAGTAATGAGCAGTTCTTC. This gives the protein CASSQDRASNEQFF.

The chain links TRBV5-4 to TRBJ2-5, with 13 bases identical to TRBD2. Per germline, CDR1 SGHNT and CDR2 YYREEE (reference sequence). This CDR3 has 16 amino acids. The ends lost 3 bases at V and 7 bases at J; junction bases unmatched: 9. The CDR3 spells CASSSLLAGGPGTQYF. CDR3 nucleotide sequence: TGTGCCAGCAGCTCCCTACTAGCGGGAGGGCCCGGGACCCAGTACTTC.

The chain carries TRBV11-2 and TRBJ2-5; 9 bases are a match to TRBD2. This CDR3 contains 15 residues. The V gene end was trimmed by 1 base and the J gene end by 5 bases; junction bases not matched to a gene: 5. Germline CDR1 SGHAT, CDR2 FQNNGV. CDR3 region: CASSLGVSGRETQYF. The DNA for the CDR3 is TGTGCCAGCAGCTTAGGGGTCAGCGGGAGGGAGACCCAGTACTTC.

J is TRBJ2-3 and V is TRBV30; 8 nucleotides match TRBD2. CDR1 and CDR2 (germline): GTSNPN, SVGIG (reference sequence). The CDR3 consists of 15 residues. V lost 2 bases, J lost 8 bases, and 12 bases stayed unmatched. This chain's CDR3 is CAWSPFPGGRFTQYF. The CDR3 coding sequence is TGTGCCTGGAGTCCTTTCCCGGGAGGGAGGTTTACGCAGTATTTT. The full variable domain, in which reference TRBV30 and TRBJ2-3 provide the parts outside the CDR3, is SQTIHQWPATLVQPVGSPLSLECTVEGTSNPNLYWYRQAAGRGLQLLFYSVGIGQISSEVPQNLSASRPQDRQFILSSKKLLLSDSGFYLCAWSPFPGGRFTQYFGPGTRLTVL.

The CDR3 sequence: CASTLPTDTQYF. CDR3 sequence (DNA): TGTGCCAGCACCCTGCCCACAGATACGCAGTATTTT. The rearrangement uses TRBV6-1 and TRBJ2-3; D is unclear. Germline CDR1 and CDR2: MNHNS and SASEGT. This CDR3 contains 12 residues. Trimming stripped 7 bases from V and 2 bases from J, with 7 bases between.

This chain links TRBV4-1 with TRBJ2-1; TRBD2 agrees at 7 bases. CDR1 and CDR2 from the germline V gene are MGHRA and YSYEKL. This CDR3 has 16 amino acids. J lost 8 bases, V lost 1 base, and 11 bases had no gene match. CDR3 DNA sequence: TGCGCCAGCAGCCAAGGAGGGGACGGGAGGAGGTATGAGCAGTTCTTC. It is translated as CASSQGGDGRRYEQFF.

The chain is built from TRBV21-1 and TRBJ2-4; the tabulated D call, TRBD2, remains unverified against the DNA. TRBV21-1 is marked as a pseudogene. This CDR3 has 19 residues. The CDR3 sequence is CASSSTTTNAGLAKNIQYF. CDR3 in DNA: TGTGCCAGCAGCTCCACGACAACTAACGCGGGCTTGGCCAAAAACATTCAGTACTTC.

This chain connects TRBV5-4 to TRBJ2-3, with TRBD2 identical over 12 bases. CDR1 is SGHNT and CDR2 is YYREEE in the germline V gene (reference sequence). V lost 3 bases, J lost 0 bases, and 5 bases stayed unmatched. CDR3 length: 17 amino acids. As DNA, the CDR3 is TGTGCCAGCAGCTCCCCTGGGACTAGCGGGAGCACAGATACGCAGTATTTT. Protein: CASSSPGTSGSTDTQYF. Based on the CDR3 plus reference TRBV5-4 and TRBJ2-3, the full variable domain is ETGVTQSPTHLIKTRGQQVTLRCSSQSGHNTVSWYQQALGQGPQFIFQYYREEENGRGNFPPRFSGLQFPNYSSELNVNALELDDSALYLCASSSPGTSGSTDTQYFGPGTRLTVL.

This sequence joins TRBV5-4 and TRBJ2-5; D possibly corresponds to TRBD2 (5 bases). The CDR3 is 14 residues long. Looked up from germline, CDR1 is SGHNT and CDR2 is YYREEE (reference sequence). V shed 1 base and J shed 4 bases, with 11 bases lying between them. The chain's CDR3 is CASSLKGGSETQYF. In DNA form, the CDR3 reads TGTGCCAGCAGCTTGAAAGGAGGTTCAGAGACCCAGTACTTC.

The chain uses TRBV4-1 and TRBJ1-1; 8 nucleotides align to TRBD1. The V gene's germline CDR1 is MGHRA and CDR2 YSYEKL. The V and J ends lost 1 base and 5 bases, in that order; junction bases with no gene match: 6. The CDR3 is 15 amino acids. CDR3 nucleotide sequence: TGCGCCAGCAGCCAAGTTTGGACAGGGTTGACTGAAGCTTTCTTT. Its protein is CASSQVWTGLTEAFF.

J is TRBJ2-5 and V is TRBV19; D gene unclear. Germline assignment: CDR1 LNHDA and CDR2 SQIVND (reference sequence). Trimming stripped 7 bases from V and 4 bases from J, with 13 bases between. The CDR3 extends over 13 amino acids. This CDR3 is CASKPLGRETQYF. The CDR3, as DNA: TGTGCCAGTAAACCCTTGGGCCGAGAGACCCAGTACTTC.

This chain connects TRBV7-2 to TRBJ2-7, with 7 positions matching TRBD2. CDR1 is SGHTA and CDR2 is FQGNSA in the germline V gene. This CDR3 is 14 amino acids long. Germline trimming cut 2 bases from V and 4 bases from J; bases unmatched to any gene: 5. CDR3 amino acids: CASSLTAGQYEQYF. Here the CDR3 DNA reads TGTGCCAGCAGCTTAACAGCGGGGCAATACGAGCAGTACTTC. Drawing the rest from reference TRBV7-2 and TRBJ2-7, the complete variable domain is GAGVSQSPSNKVTEKGKDVELRCDPISGHTALYWYRQSLGQGLEFLIYFQGNSAPDKSGLPSDRFSAERTGGSVSTLTIQRTQQEDSAVYLCASSLTAGQYEQYFGPGTRLTVT.

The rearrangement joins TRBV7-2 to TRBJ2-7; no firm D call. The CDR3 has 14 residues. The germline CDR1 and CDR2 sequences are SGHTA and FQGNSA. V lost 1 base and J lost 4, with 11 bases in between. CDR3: CASSLVVGTYEQYF. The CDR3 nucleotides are TGTGCCAGCAGCTTAGTCGTAGGCACATACGAGCAGTACTTC. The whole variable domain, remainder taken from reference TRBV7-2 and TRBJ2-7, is GAGVSQSPSNKVTEKGKDVELRCDPISGHTALYWYRQSLGQGLEFLIYFQGNSAPDKSGLPSDRFSAERTGGSVSTLTIQRTQQEDSAVYLCASSLVVGTYEQYFGPGTRLTVT.

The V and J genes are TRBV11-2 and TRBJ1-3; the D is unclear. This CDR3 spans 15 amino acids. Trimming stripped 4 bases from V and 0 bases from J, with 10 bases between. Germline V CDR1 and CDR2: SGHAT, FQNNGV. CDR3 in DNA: TGTGCCAGCAGCTACACAGCTACCTCTGGAAACACCATATATTTT. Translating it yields CASSYTATSGNTIYF.

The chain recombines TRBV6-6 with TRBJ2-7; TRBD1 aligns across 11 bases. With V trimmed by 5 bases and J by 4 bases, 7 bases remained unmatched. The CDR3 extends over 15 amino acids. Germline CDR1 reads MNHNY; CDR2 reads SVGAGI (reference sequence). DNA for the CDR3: TGTGCCAGCAGTATCCCGGGACAGGGGGGTTACGAGCAGTACTTC. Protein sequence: CASSIPGQGGYEQYF.

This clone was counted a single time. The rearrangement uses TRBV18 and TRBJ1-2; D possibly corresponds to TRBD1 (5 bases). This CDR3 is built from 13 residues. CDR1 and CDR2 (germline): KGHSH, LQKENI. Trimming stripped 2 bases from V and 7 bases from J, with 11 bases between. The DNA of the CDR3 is TGTGCCAGCTCACCAGACAGCGCCCCTGGCTACACCTTC. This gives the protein CASSPDSAPGYTF. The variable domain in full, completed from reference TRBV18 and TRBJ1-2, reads NAGVMQNPRHLVRRRGQEARLRCSPMKGHSHVYWYRQLPEEGLKFMVYLQKENIIDESGMPKERFSAEFPKEGPSILRIQQVVRGDSAAYFCASSPDSAPGYTFGSGTRLTVV.

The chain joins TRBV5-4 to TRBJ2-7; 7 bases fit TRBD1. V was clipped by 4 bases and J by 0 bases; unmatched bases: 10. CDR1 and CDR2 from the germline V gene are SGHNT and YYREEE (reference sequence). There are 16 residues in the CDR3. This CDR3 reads CASSPSGQASSYEQYF. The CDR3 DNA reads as TGTGCCAGCAGCCCCTCTGGACAGGCGAGCTCCTACGAGCAGTACTTC. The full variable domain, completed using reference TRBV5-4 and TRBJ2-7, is ETGVTQSPTHLIKTRGQQVTLRCSSQSGHNTVSWYQQALGQGPQFIFQYYREEENGRGNFPPRFSGLQFPNYSSELNVNALELDDSALYLCASSPSGQASSYEQYFGPGTRLTVT.